The clone carrying this T cell receptor beta chain was found a few times. The sample originates from a study of T cell changes during pregnancy in multiple sclerosis. Sequenced by immunoSEQ multiplex PCR; TCRdb stores in-frame clones only, minus some. The sample records tens of thousands of clones, around nine tenths being singletons. The CDR3 sequence is 15 residues long. Unmatched junction bases numbered 7, after V lost 5 bases and J lost 7 bases. Germline V gene sequence: CDR1 LNHNV, CDR2 YYDKDF (reference sequence). The clonotype was recovered from a female donor with multiple sclerosis, enrolled in a pregnancy study. The chain links TRBV15 to TRBJ2-7; 14 positions match TRBD2. Sequenced material: peripheral blood, taken in the second trimester of pregnancy. The CDR3 DNA sequence: TGTGCCACCAGCTTGACTAGCGGGGGGGCCGAAGAGCAGTACTTC. Translating it yields CATSLTSGGAEEQYF. The entire variable domain, with the rest obtained from reference TRBV15 and TRBJ2-7, is as follows: DAMVIQNPRYQVTQFGKPVTLSCSQTLNHNVMYWYQQKSSQAPKLLFHYYDKDFNNEADTPDNFQSRRPNTSFCFLDIRSPGLGDTAMYLCATSLTSGGAEEQYFGPGTRLTVT.